One sample yielded the 8 T cell receptor beta chains listed below, sequenced in a study of shared clonotypes between healthy human individuals. TCRdb's copy holds only in-frame clones and misses some; the assay was immunoSEQ multiplex PCR. The sample consists of fewer than 3 million clones, just under 95% of them appearing once. The material sequenced was naive CD4+ T cells from PBMCs. Subset indicated: CD45RA+ positively selected. Receptors originate from a man between 18 and 29 years old in good health. Some clones in this sample may be carry-over from other donors' samples.

The V and J genes are TRBV10-2 and TRBJ1-5; 7 positions agree with TRBD1. The CDR3 runs to 15 residues. The J segment lost 2 bases and the V segment lost 4 bases, leaving 5 bases of the junction unmatched. Germline V gene lookup returns CDR1 WSHSY and CDR2 SAAADI. The CDR3 sequence is CASSGTGAGNQPQHF. In nucleotides, the CDR3 is TGCGCCAGCAGTGGAACAGGGGCTGGCAATCAGCCCCAGCATTTT.

The chain has TRBV11-2 and TRBJ2-7; D might be TRBD2 (6 bases). From germline, CDR1 is SGHAT and CDR2 FQNNGV. V was trimmed by 5 bases and J by 5 bases, leaving 13 bases between them. The CDR3 contains 13 residues. Here the CDR3 reads CASSHLWEDEQYF. CDR3 bases: TGTGCCAGCAGCCACCTCTGGGAGGACGAGCAGTACTTC.

The V and J genes are TRBV7-2 and TRBJ1-3; D ambiguous. CDR1 is SGHTA, CDR2 FQGNSA, per germline. Trimming shortened V by 0 bases and J by 0 bases, and 6 bases separated the two germline ends. The CDR3 loop spans 15 amino acids. CDR3 sequence (DNA): TGTGCCAGCAGCTTAGCCGTGGTCTCTGGAAACACCATATATTTT. Translated, it gives CASSLAVVSGNTIYF.

The chain joins TRBV6-6 to TRBJ2-3; 12 bases agree with TRBD2. Germline assignment: CDR1 MNHNY and CDR2 SVGAGI (reference sequence). This CDR3 spans 15 amino acids. J was trimmed by 5 bases and V by 2 bases; bases with no gene match: 2. CDR3 sequence: CASSYASGRVDTQYF. The CDR3 bases are TGTGCCAGCAGTTACGCTAGCGGGAGGGTAGATACGCAGTATTTT.

This clone was counted once. This chain connects TRBV28 to TRBJ2-7; 7 bases are shared with TRBD1. From germline, CDR1 is MDHEN and CDR2 SYDVKM. Trimming removed 3 bases from V and 3 bases from J; junction bases left unmatched: 11. The CDR3 loop spans 16 amino acids. The CDR3 sequence is CASSLLGIQGRYEQYF. The CDR3 bases are TGTGCCAGCAGTTTGCTGGGGATACAGGGGCGCTACGAGCAGTACTTC.

As regards this clone: Other DNA sequences of this sample code for an identical CDR3. The chain recombines TRBV7-9 with TRBJ1-4, with TRBD1 matching 9 bases. The CDR3 is 14 amino acids. Germline V gives CDR1 SEHNR, CDR2 FQNEAQ (reference sequence). V lost 5 bases and J lost 8; bases outside the gene matches: 6. The CDR3 reads CASSLTGGDEKLFF. The CDR3 DNA is TGTGCCAGCAGCCTGACAGGGGGGGACGAAAAACTGTTTTTT.

This chain connects TRBV7-9 to TRBJ2-1, with D perhaps assigned TRBD1 or TRBD2 (6 bases each). CDR1 is SEHNR, CDR2 FQNEAQ, per germline (reference sequence). This CDR3 is built from 15 residues. Trimming took off 5 bases at V and 12 bases at J, with 23 bases between the two ends. The CDR3 protein is CASSPGASAAVRQFF. CDR3 coding DNA: TGTGCCAGCAGCCCGGGGGCCTCGGCGGCGGTGCGGCAGTTCTTC.

This clone was counted once. J is TRBJ1-2 and V is TRBV19; no reliable D call. Germline loops: CDR1 LNHDA, CDR2 SQIVND (reference sequence). Trimming took 1 base from V and 2 from J, leaving 11 bases between them. The length of the CDR3 is 15 residues. For the CDR3, the DNA is TGTGCCAGTAGTATAGGAGCCGCTCGGAACTATGGCTACACCTTC. This gives the protein CASSIGAARNYGYTF.